This T cell receptor (beta chain) was observed in a study of blood T cell repertoires in COVID-19. Study in general: PBMCs, B-cell-depleted T cells, or T cells provided the cDNA or gDNA that made up the material.

Original analysis: The authors estimated nucleated cell counts from reference gene primer amplification. The method was immunoSEQ multiplex PCR; TCRdb's version includes in-frame clones alone and lacks a portion of them. V and J calls and clone size are given by that table; D and trimming were obtained from the DNA. The sample holds 140,000 to 150,000 clones; about four fifths are singletons and the top ten take about 7.5%. This clone was picked up a small number of times. The germline V and J ends were trimmed by 5 bases and 2 bases, with 14 bases remaining between them. Per germline, CDR1 KGHDR and CDR2 SFDVKD. The CDR3 runs 15 residues.

The sequencing sample was made of peripheral blood. The TCR was taken from a human donor in a cohort sampled during active COVID-19. The chain is built from TRBV24-1 and TRBJ2-5, with D perhaps matching TRBD1 (6 bases). The DNA of the CDR3 is TGTGCCACCAGTGGGGTAGGGGGAATTCAAGAGACCCAGTACTTC. Amino acid sequence: CATSGVGGIQETQYF.